This TCR beta chain was observed in a study of CD8 T cells in ankylosing spondylitis. This clonotype has just a few counts. The antigen is not known. Study findings and constraints: Reactive arthritis synovial fluid and blood previously showed some of these motif variants. Ankylosing spondylitis blood appeared to be characterized by a TCR beta motif of fewer than ten highly homologous variants. Within matched ankylosing spondylitis synovial fluid, disease-linked clones were reportedly significantly enriched.

Libraries of TCR beta came from quantitative 5'-RACE with molecular barcodes. TCRdb re-called the 5' RACE reads through MiXCR, storing one row per CDR3 protein. The table includes about 700,000 distinct CDR3 sequences, under 20% detected once. Trimming removed 3 bases from V and 7 bases from J, with 19 bases in between. Germline CDR1 is GTSNPN and CDR2 is SVGIG (reference sequence). The CDR3 contains 15 residues. Sequencing was performed on blood, either unsorted or a sorted T cell fraction (not recorded which). This TCR came from a male donor with ankylosing spondylitis. The V call is TRBV30, the J call TRBJ1-5; TRBD1 is a possible D gene (5 bases). CDR3 in DNA: TGTGCCTGGAGCCTCCGGCCCAAAAGGGACCAGCCCCAGCATTTT. Amino acid sequence: CAWSLRPKRDQPQHF.